These T cell receptor beta chains were read from a single sample in a study of Graves' ophthalmopathy and Graves' hyperthyroidism. Each CDR3 protein is one row after TCRdb ran MiXCR on the multiplex PCR reads. Here the sample spans 260,000 or so distinct CDR3 sequences, 45% to 55% being singletons. Sequencing was done on a sample of peripheral blood. The source is an adult man with Graves' ophthalmopathy. Each CDR3 is given with its conserved first and last residue. Fields, in order: J gene, clone size, V gene, D gene, CDR3 protein, CDR3 DNA. A D gene is named only where the DNA matches it firmly. A clone size is listed for some rows: how often the clone was seen (once, few, many), or a class if it is expanded.

>TRBJ1-1|.|TRBV20-1|.
CSATRTVMNTEAFF
TGCAGTGCTACCCGGACAGTCATGAACACTGAAGCTTTCTTT
>TRBJ2-7|.|TRBV10-3|TRBD1
CAISPPGQGSYEQYF
TGTGCCATCAGTCCTCCGGGACAGGGCTCCTACGAGCAGTACTTC
>TRBJ2-7|.|TRBV5-8|TRBD1
CASSSTGPEQYF
TGTGCCAGCAGCTCGACAGGGCCCGAGCAGTACTTC
>TRBJ2-7|.|TRBV24-1|.
CATSERGASYEQYF
TGTGCCACCAGTGAACGGGGCGCCTCCTACGAGCAGTACTTC
>TRBJ2-7|once|TRBV10-3|.
CASSDPQGFSSYEQYF
TGTGCCAGCAGCGACCCACAGGGCTTCAGCTCCTACGAGCAGTACTTC
>TRBJ2-5|.|TRBV7-2|.
CASSLDRDQKTQYF
TGTGCCAGCAGCTTAGACAGGGATCAGAAGACCCAGTACTTC
>TRBJ2-5|.|TRBV11-1|TRBD2
CASSFTSGVQEAQYF
TGTGCCAGCAGCTTCACTAGCGGGGTCCAAGAGGCCCAGTACTTC
>TRBJ1-6|.|TRBV9|.
CASSLGDASYNSPLHF
TGCGCCAGCAGCTTAGGAGACGCCTCCTATAATTCACCCCTCCACTTT
>TRBJ1-1|.|TRBV20-1|.
CSALRGSGNTEAFF
TGCAGTGCCCTCAGGGGTAGCGGGAACACTGAAGCTTTCTTT
>TRBJ1-1|many|TRBV29-1|.
CSVRTDLNTEAFF
TGCAGCGTTAGGACGGACTTGAACACTGAAGCTTTCTTT
>TRBJ1-2|many|TRBV29-1|.
CSVATTEGYTF
TGCAGCGTTGCGACCACTGAGGGCTACACCTTC
>TRBJ1-5|.|TRBV7-9|.
CASSQVSVNQPQHF
TGTGCCAGCAGCCAAGTGTCAGTCAATCAGCCCCAGCATTTT
>TRBJ2-5|.|TRBV6-1|.
CASRGTYGETQYF
TGTGCCAGCAGGGGGACGTACGGGGAGACCCAGTACTTC
>TRBJ2-2|many|TRBV7-9|.
CASKGPTEYLNTGELFF
TGTGCCAGCAAGGGCCCTACCGAGTACCTGAACACCGGGGAGCTGTTTTTT
>TRBJ1-4|once|TRBV29-1|.
CSVADRGTSGKLFF
TGCAGCGTTGCGGACCGGGGGACGAGTGGAAAACTGTTTTTT
>TRBJ2-5|few|TRBV4-1|TRBD1
CASSRILTGGFETQYF
TGCGCCAGCAGCCGAATCCTAACAGGGGGCTTCGAGACCCAGTACTTC
>TRBJ2-2|few|TRBV15|.
CATSRAGTGELFF
TGTGCCACCAGCAGGGCCGGCACCGGGGAGCTGTTTTTT
>TRBJ1-2|few|TRBV20-1|.
CSASEGQGRANGYTF
TGCAGTGCTAGTGAAGGACAAGGGAGGGCAAATGGCTACACCTTC
>TRBJ2-7|.|TRBV5-1|.
CASSLGGLGRYEQYF
TGCGCCAGCAGCTTGGGGGGACTGGGCCGCTACGAGCAGTACTTC
>TRBJ2-7|.|TRBV20-1|.
CSAPRTGQYEQYF
TGCAGTGCTCCGAGGACTGGCCAATACGAGCAGTACTTC